Listed here are 19 T cell receptor beta chains from one sample, sequenced in a study of T cell repertoires in cytomegalovirus infection (dated by TCRdb to the late 2010s). Instrument on record: Illumina HiSeq 1500. TCRdb reprocessed the public reads (quality trimming at Q25 with fastp, clone calling with MiXCR) and kept in-frame beta chains. CDR3 protein duplicates are merged, each entry listing the most common genes and DNA. The sample includes around 270,000 distinct CDR3 sequences, with roughly 9.1% observed a single time. The ten biggest clones cover about 14% of the sample. What was sequenced was PBMCs. The receptors originated from a human donor in good health (CMV status not recorded). Some clones in this sample may be carry-over from other donors' samples.

This clonotype was counted between two and nine times. This sequence joins TRBV6-2 or TRBV6-3 and TRBJ2-1; 7 bases match TRBD1. The CDR3 totals 15 residues. V lost 0 bases, J lost 10 bases, and 9 bases stayed unmatched. Germline lookup yields CDR1 MNHEY and CDR2 SVGEGT. CDR3 residues: CASSYSVTGRSEQFF. The CDR3 nucleotides read TGTGCCAGCAGTTACTCTGTGACAGGGCGTTCCGAGCAGTTCTTC.

In its sample, this clonotype was seen many times. The chain is built from TRBV11-2 and TRBJ1-1; TRBD1 matches 7 bases. The CDR3 extends over 14 amino acids. The junction had 7 bases not matched to a gene; V was cut back by 5 bases and J by 4 bases. Germline CDR1 is SGHAT and CDR2 is FQNNGV. CDR3 protein: CASSPGGGRTEAFF. The DNA of the CDR3 is TGTGCCAGCAGCCCAGGGGGTGGTCGCACTGAAGCTTTCTTT. The variable domain in full, completed from reference TRBV11-2 and TRBJ1-1, reads EAGVAQSPRYKIIEKRQSVAFWCNPISGHATLYWYQQILGQGPKLLIQFQNNGVVDDSQLPKDRFSAERLKGVDSTLKIQPAKLEDSAVYLCASSPGGGRTEAFFGQGTRLTVV.

This clonotype was seen ten or more times. The CDR3 sequence: CASSLSGRGWFF. DNA for the CDR3: TGTGCCAGCAGTTTATCAGGCAGGGGGTGGTTCTTC. The V call is TRBV27, the J call TRBJ2-1; 7 bases align to TRBD1. Germline trimming cut 0 bases from V and 15 bases from J; bases unmatched to any gene: 5. This CDR3 comprises 12 residues. Germline V CDR1 and CDR2: MNHEY, SMNVEV (reference sequence).

This clonotype showed up many times. The chain uses TRBV12-3 or TRBV12-4 and TRBJ1-2; TRBD1 matches at 9 bases. The CDR3 consists of 15 residues. With V trimmed by 3 bases and J by 4 bases, 6 bases remained unmatched. This CDR3 is CASSFRGQGTYGYTF. The CDR3 DNA sequence: TGTGCCAGCAGTTTTCGAGGACAGGGGACCTATGGCTACACCTTC.

This clonotype was counted only a few times. This rearrangement joins TRBV4-1 to TRBJ1-1; D is possibly TRBD1 (5 bases). V was shortened by 0 bases and J by 10 bases, with 18 bases between the two germline ends. CDR1 is MGHRA, CDR2 YSYEKL, per germline. The length of the CDR3 is 15 residues. The CDR3 reads CASSQEVKVGVGAFF. The DNA of the CDR3 is TGCGCCAGCAGCCAAGAAGTAAAGGTGGGGGTGGGAGCTTTCTTT.

In this sample, this clonotype turned up many times. The chain joins TRBV7-2 to TRBJ1-2; D uncertain. This CDR3 spans 13 amino acids. Between the trimmed V and J ends, which lost 5 bases and 0 bases, there was a span of 7 bases. Germline assignment: CDR1 SGHTA and CDR2 FQGNSA. CDR3 loop: CASSARANYGYTF. CDR3 DNA: TGTGCCAGCAGCGCCCGAGCTAACTATGGCTACACCTTC.

In this sample, this clonotype turned up a few times. V usage is TRBV28 and J usage is TRBJ2-4, with D unclear. V was cut by 5 bases and J by 2 bases, with 13 bases left in between. Germline CDR1 MDHEN, CDR2 SYDVKM. The CDR3 length is 15 residues. The CDR3 DNA follows: TGTGCCAGCAGTGCTTTGGTAGGGCCCAAAAACATTCAGTACTTC. This gives the protein CASSALVGPKNIQYF. Drawing the rest from reference TRBV28 and TRBJ2-4, the complete variable domain is DVKVTQSSRYLVKRTGEKVFLECVQDMDHENMFWYRQDPGLGLRLIYFSYDVKMKEKGDIPEGYSVSREKKERFSLILESASTNQTSMYLCASSALVGPKNIQYFGAGTRLSVL.

This clonotype was seen a handful of times. J is TRBJ2-1 and V is TRBV29-1, with TRBD1 matching 7 bases. From germline, CDR1 is SQVTM and CDR2 ANQGSEA. The CDR3 has 13 amino acids. With V trimmed by 2 bases and J by 10 bases, 8 bases remained unmatched. The CDR3 DNA reads TGCAGCGTTGAACTGGGACAGACAGGGGAGCAGTTCTTC. It encodes CSVELGQTGEQFF.

This clonotype was recorded only once. The chain joins TRBV4-1 to TRBJ1-1, with D perhaps TRBD1 (6 bases). The CDR3 covers 15 residues. Germline CDR1 reads MGHRA; CDR2 reads YSYEKL. V lost 1 base and J lost 0, with 9 bases in between. The CDR3 here is CASSQGGGVNTEAFF. DNA for the CDR3: TGCGCCAGCAGCCAAGGCGGGGGCGTGAACACTGAAGCTTTCTTT.

The chain is built from TRBV6-2 or TRBV6-3 and TRBJ2-3; D tentatively reads TRBD1 or TRBD2 (5 bases each). Germline V gives CDR1 MNHEY, CDR2 SVGEGT. V was trimmed by 2 bases and J by 6 bases, leaving 21 bases between them. CDR3 length equals 17 residues. The CDR3 DNA follows: TGTGCCAGCAGTTACGTCGGTGCGGGCCAGGGCCCCGATACGCAGTATTTT. Its protein is CASSYVGAGQGPDTQYF.

This clonotype showed up just a few times. The chain employs TRBV7-2 and TRBJ2-3; D remains unclear. The germline CDR1 and CDR2 sequences are SGHTA and FQGNSA. The CDR3 loop spans 16 amino acids. V was cut by 1 base and J by 0 bases, with 11 bases left in between. Written as DNA, the CDR3 is TGTGCCAGCAGCTTAGACCCGGGCTATAGCACAGATACGCAGTATTTT. Its translation: CASSLDPGYSTDTQYF.

In this sample, this clonotype turned up many times. This chain uses TRBV28 with TRBJ2-1; D uncertain. Germline V gene sequence: CDR1 MDHEN, CDR2 SYDVKM. The length of the CDR3 is 13 residues. The germline V and J ends were trimmed by 10 bases and 2 bases, with 12 bases remaining between them. CDR3 DNA: TGTGCCACCCAGTTGTACGCCTACAATGAGCAGTTCTTC. Protein product: CATQLYAYNEQFF.

The chain combines TRBV20-1 with TRBJ2-7; 12 bases map to TRBD2. This CDR3 has 15 residues. Trimming took 3 bases from V and 4 from J; bases not matched to a gene: 7. Germline V gives CDR1 DFQATT, CDR2 SNEGSKA (reference sequence). The CDR3 spells CSASPLAGGTYEQYF. Here the CDR3 DNA reads TGCAGTGCTAGTCCACTAGCGGGAGGAACTTACGAGCAGTACTTC.

This sequence joins TRBV11-2 and TRBJ1-1; D gene unclear. Trimming stripped 1 base from V and 10 bases from J, with 7 bases between. CDR3 length equals 11 residues. Germline V gives CDR1 SGHAT, CDR2 FQNNGV. The CDR3 DNA reads as TGTGCCAGCAGCTTAGGGGTTGTAGCTTTCTTT. Encoded protein: CASSLGVVAFF.

The table lists this clonotype with many counts. This chain connects TRBV6-8 to TRBJ2-4, with 10 bases that match TRBD2. J lost 13 bases, V lost 4 bases, and 16 bases had no gene match. Per the germline V gene, CDR1 is MNHGY and CDR2 is SAAAGT. The CDR3 extends over 16 amino acids. This chain's CDR3 is CASSFTSGISERPQYF. The CDR3 nucleotides are TGTGCCAGCAGTTTCACTAGCGGGATTAGCGAGAGGCCCCAGTACTTC.

This clonotype occurred many times. The CDR3 DNA reads as TGTGCCAGCACCCCTCTACAGAGATACTATGGCTACACCTTC. As protein: CASTPLQRYYGYTF. V usage is TRBV5-6 and J usage is TRBJ1-2; D unclear. The CDR3 extends over 14 amino acids. Trimming shortened V by 6 bases and J by 3 bases, and 15 bases separated the two germline ends. Per germline, CDR1 SGHDT and CDR2 YYEEEE.

The chain carries TRBV6-1 and TRBJ2-7; 11 bases are a match to TRBD2. Germline-derived CDR1 and CDR2 are MNHNS and SASEGT. The V segment lost 4 bases and the J segment 3 bases; nucleotides outside the gene matches: 5. The CDR3 spans 15 residues. The CDR3 DNA sequence: TGTGCCAGCAGTGTAGCGGGAGGGGTTAACTACGAGCAGTACTTC. It translates to CASSVAGGVNYEQYF.

J is TRBJ2-7 and V is TRBV2, with 7 bases matching TRBD1. Trimming at V came to 7 bases and at J to 5 bases, leaving 11 bases not matched to a gene. There are 14 residues in the CDR3. CDR1 is SNHLY and CDR2 is FYNNEI in the germline V gene. The CDR3 nucleotides read TGTGCCAGCACCAAAGGCAGGGGGAACGACGAGCAGTACTTC. Its translation: CASTKGRGNDEQYF.

This clonotype came up a few times. The chain couples TRBV20-1 to TRBJ2-5; 8 positions match TRBD2. This CDR3 contains 14 residues. V dropped 1 base and J dropped 5; count of bases not matched to a gene: 6. The germline gives CDR1 DFQATT, CDR2 SNEGSKA (reference sequence). CDR3 DNA: TGCAGTGCTAGAGCCGGGACTAGTAGCGAGACCCAGTACTTC. Protein: CSARAGTSSETQYF.